The 18 T cell receptor beta chains below come from one sample, sequenced in a study of type 1 regulatory T cells. TCRdb reprocessed the reads via MiXCR and lists one record per CDR3 protein. The table has about 62,000 distinct CDR3 sequences, approximately 60% seen once. Their antigen targets remain unknown. The specimen sequenced was cultured non-Tr1 T cells, either the whole culture or a sorted T cell fraction (not recorded which). These TCRs come from a human donor in good health.

This sequence joins TRBV4-2 and TRBJ2-2; D gene unclear. This CDR3 is 13 amino acids long. The germline V gene has CDR1 LGHNA and CDR2 YNFKEQ. The germline V and J ends were trimmed by 0 bases and 7 bases, with 6 bases remaining between them. This CDR3 reads CASSQEGLGELFF. CDR3 sequence (DNA): TGTGCCAGCAGCCAAGAAGGGCTCGGGGAGCTGTTTTTT.

The chain recombines TRBV6-1 with TRBJ1-4, with 7 bases that match TRBD1. J was trimmed by 8 bases and V by 6 bases; bases with no gene match: 6. The length of the CDR3 is 13 residues. CDR1 and CDR2 (germline): MNHNS, SASEGT. CDR3: CASRRQGAEKLFF. CDR3 DNA: TGTGCCAGCAGGAGACAGGGAGCCGAAAAACTGTTTTTT.

V gene TRBV2 combines with J gene TRBJ1-1; D is unclear. Deletions cut 1 base from V and 1 base from J, with 4 bases between. Per germline, CDR1 SNHLY and CDR2 FYNNEI. This CDR3 is built from 13 residues. CDR3 loop: CASSEGPNTEAFF. The CDR3 coding sequence is TGTGCCAGCAGTGAAGGCCCGAACACTGAAGCTTTCTTT.

The rearrangement joins TRBV4-2 to TRBJ2-7; 9 bases align to TRBD2. The CDR3 totals 14 residues. From germline, CDR1 is LGHNA and CDR2 YNFKEQ. The trim removed 5 bases at V and 0 bases at J, leaving 2 bases unmatched. CDR3 protein: CASSISGSSYEQYF. In nucleotides, the CDR3 is TGTGCCAGCAGCATTAGCGGGAGCTCCTACGAGCAGTACTTC.

The V gene is TRBV29-1, the J gene TRBJ2-3, with 10 bases aligning to TRBD2. V lost 7 bases and J lost 4; bases outside the gene matches: 5. CDR3 length equals 13 residues. Germline CDR1 reads SQVTM; CDR2 reads ANQGSEA. The CDR3 loop is CSAPGLASDTQYF. For the CDR3, the DNA is TGCAGCGCACCGGGACTAGCGTCAGATACGCAGTATTTT.

This chain uses TRBV5-1 with TRBJ2-3, with 8 bases identical to TRBD2. Trimming at V came to 4 bases and at J to 4 bases, leaving 5 bases not matched to a gene. This CDR3 region has 14 residues. Germline V lookup: CDR1 SGHRS, CDR2 YFSETQ. The CDR3 DNA follows: TGCGCCAGCAGCCTGGCAGCGGGAGCAGATACGCAGTATTTT. Translated: CASSLAAGADTQYF.

The sample holds one count of this clonotype. The J gene is TRBJ2-7, the V gene TRBV14, with D unresolved. The CDR3 loop spans 13 amino acids. Germline V gene lookup returns CDR1 SGHDN and CDR2 FVKESK. V was trimmed by 1 base and J by 5 bases, leaving 9 bases between them. The DNA for the CDR3 is TGTGCCAGCAGCCAAGTTGTCGGAAACGAGCAGTACTTC. Translation: CASSQVVGNEQYF.

The chain couples TRBV4-1 to TRBJ2-7; 9 bases fit TRBD1. The V gene end was trimmed by 6 bases and the J gene end by 4 bases; junction bases not matched to a gene: 10. Germline V CDR1 and CDR2: MGHRA, YSYEKL. The CDR3 runs 15 residues. This CDR3 is CASRTIGQGHYEQYF. CDR3 DNA sequence: TGCGCCAGCAGGACCATAGGACAGGGGCATTACGAGCAGTACTTC.

The chain joins TRBV7-2 to TRBJ2-7; D is unclear. Looked up from germline, CDR1 is SGHTA and CDR2 is FQGNSA. V was trimmed by 3 bases and J by 2 bases, leaving 14 bases between them. The CDR3 length is 15 residues. CDR3 residues: CASSFDAAVTYEQYF. In nucleotides, the CDR3 is TGTGCCAGCAGCTTTGATGCAGCTGTCACCTACGAGCAGTACTTC. Looking up the rest from reference TRBV7-2 and TRBJ2-7 gives the full variable domain: GAGVSQSPSNKVTEKGKDVELRCDPISGHTALYWYRQSLGQGLEFLIYFQGNSAPDKSGLPSDRFSAERTGGSVSTLTIQRTQQEDSAVYLCASSFDAAVTYEQYFGPGTRLTVT.

The chain couples TRBV5-1 to TRBJ2-1, with 8 bases lining up with TRBD2. CDR1 is SGHRS, CDR2 YFSETQ, per germline. The CDR3 extends over 17 amino acids. Germline trimming cut 5 bases from V and 7 bases from J; bases unmatched to any gene: 17. The CDR3 protein is CASSSTPIAGQKNEQFF. The CDR3 DNA sequence: TGCGCCAGCAGTTCCACCCCCATAGCGGGGCAGAAGAATGAGCAGTTCTTC.

Notes on this clonotype: A much larger clone differs from this one at a single base, so this may be a read error. This sequence joins TRBV20-1 and TRBJ2-4, with TRBD1 matching 7 bases. The CDR3 spans 16 residues. CDR1 and CDR2 from the germline V gene are DFQATT and SNEGSKA (reference sequence). The DNA for the CDR3 is TGCAGTGCTAGAGGTGGGACAGTAACGGCCAAAAACATTCCGTACTTC. This sequence encodes CSARGGTVTAKNIPYF.

The gene calls are TRBV5-1 and TRBJ1-2; D possibly corresponds to TRBD1 (6 bases). CDR1 and CDR2 (germline): SGHRS, YFSETQ. The CDR3 has 14 amino acids. The V end lost 0 bases, the J end lost 8 bases, and 14 bases lay between the germline ends. CDR3 nucleotide sequence: TGCGCCAGCAGCTTGGAGTCGGGGGGCCGAGGCTACACCTTC. Amino acid sequence: CASSLESGGRGYTF.

The chain employs TRBV10-3 and TRBJ2-5, with unresolved D. Germline assignment: CDR1 ENHRY and CDR2 SYGVKD. V was trimmed by 0 bases and J by 5 bases, leaving 10 bases between them. CDR3 length: 14 amino acids. This CDR3 is CAISESSNRETQYF. The CDR3 coding sequence is TGTGCCATCAGTGAGTCGTCAAATAGGGAGACCCAGTACTTC.

The genes are TRBV15 and TRBJ2-1, with 9 bases matching TRBD2. The CDR3 totals 20 residues. Trimming removed 4 bases from V and 4 bases from J; junction bases left unmatched: 20. Per the germline V gene, CDR1 is LNHNV and CDR2 is YYDKDF (reference sequence). CDR3 region: CATSNFPRPETSGDYNEQFF. As DNA, the CDR3 is TGTGCCACCAGCAACTTCCCACGACCAGAGACTAGCGGAGATTACAATGAGCAGTTCTTC.

The genes are TRBV5-1 and TRBJ1-2; TRBD1 is a possible D gene (6 bases). The ends were cut back, 3 bases at V and 4 bases at J, with 16 bases in the middle. Germline loops: CDR1 SGHRS, CDR2 YFSETQ. This CDR3 contains 15 residues. The CDR3 region has the DNA TGCGCCAGCAGCTCCGGACAGCCTAACCTCTATGGCTACACCTTC. Amino acids: CASSSGQPNLYGYTF.

This rearrangement joins TRBV27 to TRBJ1-1, with D unclear. Germline V CDR1 and CDR2: MNHEY, SMNVEV (reference sequence). The CDR3 is 11 residues long. With 5 bases removed from V and 7 bases from J, the gap between germline ends came to 8 bases. For the CDR3, the DNA is TGTGCCAGCAGTGAAGGGAGTGAAGCTTTCTTT. Translation: CASSEGSEAFF.

By proportion, this clonotype is medium-sized. V gene TRBV10-3 combines with J gene TRBJ2-1; D is unresolved. CDR1 is ENHRY and CDR2 is SYGVKD in the germline V gene. There are 12 residues in the CDR3. V gave up 4 bases and J gave up 7 bases, with 8 bases separating them. DNA for the CDR3: TGTGCCATCAGTGGGACCGAGAATGAGCAGTTCTTC. It yields the protein CAISGTENEQFF.

This clonotype was observed once. This chain joins TRBV20-1 and TRBJ2-4; 7 nucleotides align to TRBD2. Unmatched junction bases numbered 7, after V lost 6 bases and J lost 8 bases. Germline loops: CDR1 DFQATT, CDR2 SNEGSKA (reference sequence). The CDR3 has 12 amino acids. The CDR3 nucleotides read TGCAGTGCCCGCCCAGGGAGGGACATTCAGTACTTC. The encoded protein is CSARPGRDIQYF.